The 11 T cell receptor beta chains below come from one sample, sequenced in a study of cytomegalovirus exposure and HLA in healthy donors. The data were produced by immunoSEQ multiplex PCR, yet TCRdb's version contains in-frame clones alone and is incomplete. The profile shows 90,000 to 110,000 clones, almost 90% of them singletons. Material for sequencing was PBMCs. These receptors were obtained from a woman younger than 35 in good health and CMV-seronegative.

This chain uses TRBV5-6 with TRBJ1-5, with 8 positions matching TRBD1. The germline CDR1 and CDR2 sequences are SGHDT and YYEEEE. With V trimmed by 3 bases and J by 3 bases, 8 bases remained unmatched. This CDR3 spans 16 amino acids. CDR3 loop: CASSSRWTGNNQPQHF. The CDR3 region has the DNA TGTGCCAGCAGCTCCCGCTGGACAGGGAACAATCAGCCCCAGCATTTT. The whole variable domain, remainder taken from reference TRBV5-6 and TRBJ1-5, is DAGVTQSPTHLIKTRGQQVTLRCSPKSGHDTVSWYQQALGQGPQFIFQYYEEEERQRGNFPDRFSGHQFPNYSSELNVNALLLGDSALYLCASSSRWTGNNQPQHFGDGTRLSIL.

CDR3 nucleotide sequence: TGTGCCAGCAGCTCCCCAGGGCAGGAGCAGTACTTC. This translates into CASSSPGQEQYF. The chain links TRBV7-3 to TRBJ2-7, with a possible D match to TRBD1 (5 bases). Trimming pared 4 bases from V and 7 bases from J, leaving 11 bases between. CDR1 and CDR2 (germline): SGHTA, FQGTGA. The CDR3 consists of 12 residues. Supplemented by reference TRBV7-3 and TRBJ2-7, the full variable domain reads GAGVSQTPSNKVTEKGKYVELRCDPISGHTALYWYRQSLGQGPEFLIYFQGTGAADDSGLPNDRFFAVRPEGSVSTLKIQRTERGDSAVYLCASSSPGQEQYFGPGTRLTVT.

J is TRBJ1-2 and V is TRBV29-1; TRBD1 is a possible D gene (5 bases). CDR3 size: 12 residues. Looked up from germline, CDR1 is SQVTM and CDR2 is ANQGSEA. Trimming took off 6 bases at V and 2 bases at J, with 10 bases between the two ends. The CDR3 DNA reads as TGCAGCGTCAGGGCGCAAAACTATGGCTACACCTTC. Amino acids: CSVRAQNYGYTF.

This chain connects TRBV18 to TRBJ1-5; the D is unclear. This CDR3 spans 15 amino acids. Trimming shortened V by 0 bases and J by 3 bases, and 9 bases separated the two germline ends. The germline V gene encodes CDR1 KGHSH and CDR2 LQKENI. The CDR3 sequence: CASSPPRTHNQPQHF. The CDR3 DNA is TGTGCCAGCTCACCACCCAGGACTCACAATCAGCCCCAGCATTTT.

The chain carries TRBV2 and TRBJ2-3; a weak D match, TRBD2 (5 bases). The CDR3 extends over 16 amino acids. Germline values: CDR1 SNHLY, CDR2 FYNNEI. Trimming took 4 bases from V and 0 from J, leaving 14 bases between them. CDR3 protein: CASSGGLLSSTDTQYF. DNA of the CDR3: TGTGCCAGCAGTGGTGGACTCCTATCTAGCACAGATACGCAGTATTTT.

The table lists this clone with a few counts. This chain's CDR3 is CASSIVQGSEAFF. CDR3 bases: TGTGCCAGTAGTATTGTACAGGGCAGTGAAGCTTTCTTT. The chain combines TRBV19 with TRBJ1-1; a weak D match, TRBD1 (6 bases). Trimming removed 3 bases at V and 7 bases at J, with 12 bases between. Germline V lookup: CDR1 LNHDA, CDR2 SQIVND (reference sequence). The CDR3 has 13 residues.

This sequence joins TRBV5-4 and TRBJ1-4; TRBD1 matches at 9 bases. This CDR3 has 14 residues. Trimming took 4 bases from V and 8 from J; bases not matched to a gene: 6. The germline V gene encodes CDR1 SGHNT and CDR2 YYREEE (reference sequence). The CDR3 loop is CASSDPTGGEKLFF. The CDR3 DNA reads TGTGCCAGCAGCGACCCGACAGGGGGAGAAAAACTGTTTTTT.

The genes are TRBV5-1 and TRBJ2-5, with unresolved D. This CDR3 contains 13 residues. Germline V lookup: CDR1 SGHRS, CDR2 YFSETQ. V was cut by 2 bases and J by 2 bases, with 7 bases left in between. This CDR3 reads CASSFGPQETQYF. Written as DNA, the CDR3 is TGCGCCAGCAGCTTTGGCCCGCAAGAGACCCAGTACTTC. The whole variable domain, remainder taken from reference TRBV5-1 and TRBJ2-5, is KAGVTQTPRYLIKTRGQQVTLSCSPISGHRSVSWYQQTPGQGLQFLFEYFSETQRNKGNFPGRFSGRQFSNSRSEMNVSTLELGDSALYLCASSFGPQETQYFGPGTRLLVL.

The V gene is TRBV6-5, the J gene TRBJ1-2, with TRBD1 matching 9 bases. Trimming cost V 4 bases and J 4 bases; bases outside gene matches: 10. This CDR3 spans 16 amino acids. Germline lookup yields CDR1 MNHEY and CDR2 SVGAGI. CDR3 nucleotides: TGTGCCAGCAGTTCACCACAGGGGGCCATGTTCTATGGCTACACCTTC. This gives the protein CASSSPQGAMFYGYTF.

V and J are TRBV4-3 and TRBJ1-1; possibly TRBD1 for D (6 bases). V gave up 3 bases and J gave up 3 bases, with 20 bases separating them. Germline V gene lookup returns CDR1 LGHNA and CDR2 YSLEER. The CDR3 covers 17 residues. CDR3 in amino acids: CASSHRALTGSDTEAFF. CDR3 nucleotide sequence: TGCGCCAGCAGCCACCGGGCCCTCACAGGGAGTGACACTGAAGCTTTCTTT.

The CDR3, as DNA: TGTGCCAGCAGCCGAGACGGGGGAGAGACCCAGTACTTC. This codes for CASSRDGGETQYF. The V gene is TRBV7-2, the J gene TRBJ2-5; D is possibly TRBD2 (6 bases). Trimming removed 5 bases at V and 4 bases at J, with 11 bases between. The germline V gene has CDR1 SGHTA and CDR2 FQGNSA. The CDR3 runs 13 residues. Full variable domain (remainder filled in from reference TRBV7-2 and TRBJ2-5): GAGVSQSPSNKVTEKGKDVELRCDPISGHTALYWYRQSLGQGLEFLIYFQGNSAPDKSGLPSDRFSAERTGGSVSTLTIQRTQQEDSAVYLCASSRDGGETQYFGPGTRLLVL.